One sample yielded the 3 T cell receptor beta chains listed below, sequenced in a study of shared clonotypes between healthy human individuals. Sequencing used immunoSEQ multiplex PCR; TCRdb keeps in-frame clones, though not all of them. This sample has about 870,000 clones, with approximately 92% found just once. Naive CD8 populations comprised CD45RO-negative cells positively selected for CCR7, excluding terminally differentiated effector memory CD45RA+ cells. Sequences were obtained from naive CD8+ T cells sorted from blood. Receptors were obtained from a man aged 25 to 45 in good health.

This chain joins TRBV28 and TRBJ2-3, with TRBD2 matching over 7 bases. The V gene's germline CDR1 is MDHEN and CDR2 SYDVKM. The CDR3 runs to 15 residues. V lost 4 bases and J lost 4; bases outside the gene matches: 8. The CDR3 DNA is TGTGCCAGCAGTTATGGCGGGAGTGTCGCAGATACGCAGTATTTT. This translates into CASSYGGSVADTQYF.

This sequence joins TRBV7-9 and TRBJ2-3; D ambiguous. V was trimmed by 2 bases and J by 5 bases, leaving 11 bases between them. Germline CDR1 and CDR2: SEHNR and FQNEAQ (reference sequence). The CDR3 length is 14 residues. CDR3 DNA sequence: TGTGCCAGCAGCTTAATCGGACGAGGAGATACGCAGTATTTT. This sequence encodes CASSLIGRGDTQYF.

The chain employs TRBV7-8 and TRBJ2-7; the match to TRBD1 covers 7 bases. Trimming removed 5 bases from V and 5 bases from J; junction bases left unmatched: 15. The CDR3 sequence is 16 residues long. In germline, CDR1 is SGHVS, CDR2 FQNEAQ. The CDR3 is CASSPSGRTGFNEQYF. DNA for the CDR3: TGTGCCAGCAGCCCGTCCGGAAGGACAGGTTTCAACGAGCAGTACTTC.